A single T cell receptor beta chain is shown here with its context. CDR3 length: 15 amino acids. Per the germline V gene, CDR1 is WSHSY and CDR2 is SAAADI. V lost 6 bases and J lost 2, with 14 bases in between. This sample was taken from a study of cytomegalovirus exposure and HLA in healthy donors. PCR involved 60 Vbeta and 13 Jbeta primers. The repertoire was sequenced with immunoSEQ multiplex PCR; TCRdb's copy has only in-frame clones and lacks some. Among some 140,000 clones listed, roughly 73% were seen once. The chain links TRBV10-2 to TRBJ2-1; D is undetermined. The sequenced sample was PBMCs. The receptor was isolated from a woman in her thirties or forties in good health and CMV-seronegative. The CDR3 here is CASRQTLEAYNEQFF. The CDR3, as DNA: TGCGCCAGCAGACAGACCCTGGAAGCCTACAATGAGCAGTTCTTC.